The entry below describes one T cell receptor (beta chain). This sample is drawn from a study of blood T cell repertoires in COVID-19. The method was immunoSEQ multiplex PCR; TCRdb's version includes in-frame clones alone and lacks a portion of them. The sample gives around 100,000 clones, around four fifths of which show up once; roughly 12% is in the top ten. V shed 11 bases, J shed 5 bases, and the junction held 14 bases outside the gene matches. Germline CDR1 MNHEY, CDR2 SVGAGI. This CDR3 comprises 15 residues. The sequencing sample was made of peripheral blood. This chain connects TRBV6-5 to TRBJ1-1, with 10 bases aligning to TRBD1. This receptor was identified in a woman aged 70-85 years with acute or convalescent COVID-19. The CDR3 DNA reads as TGTGCCGCCACCTCCAAGGACAGGGGGGGGACTGAAGCTTTCTTT. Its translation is CAATSKDRGGTEAFF.